Below, 22 T cell receptor beta chains from the same sample are listed, as sequenced in a study of blood T cells in healthy people across ages. It was with a sample-barcoded 5' primer and a J-beta primer mix that a second PCR of roughly 7 to 12 cycles was run. Each CDR3 protein gets one entry after TCRdb re-called the 5' RACE reads with MiXCR. The data hold about 540,000 distinct CDR3 sequences, with less than 25% observed a single time. Separately, the same data were catalogued under a study of T cells of mothers and their children.

Sequences were obtained from blood. These TCRs come from a boy aged 5-17 years in good health.

This clonotype appeared once. This chain links TRBV20-1 with TRBJ2-3; D is possibly TRBD1 (5 bases). The CDR3 extends over 14 amino acids. Trimming left V 0 bases short and J 5 bases short, with 12 bases between. Germline CDR1 and CDR2: DFQATT and SNEGSKA (reference sequence). CDR3 amino acids: CSARDGTQGDTQYF. CDR3 bases: TGCAGTGCTAGAGATGGTACCCAGGGAGATACGCAGTATTTT.

The chain combines TRBV4-1 with TRBJ2-5; D is perhaps TRBD1 or TRBD2 (6 bases each). With the DNA end fitting TRBJ2-1 better, the J assignment may be wrong. Germline V gene sequence: CDR1 MGHRA, CDR2 YSYEKL. The CDR3 sequence is 14 residues long. The CDR3 nucleotides are TGCGCCAGCACCACCGGGGGCGGGGTTCCTGAGCAGTTCTTC. This codes for CASTTGGGVPEQFF.

The rearrangement links TRBV4-3 to TRBJ2-3, with D possibly matching TRBD2 (7 bases). This CDR3 is built from 17 residues. Trimming stripped 0 bases from V and 0 bases from J, with 13 bases between. CDR1 is LGHNA and CDR2 is YSLEER in the germline V gene. The CDR3 is CASSQDQGRGSTDTQYF. CDR3 nucleotide sequence: TGCGCCAGCAGCCAAGATCAGGGGCGGGGGAGCACAGATACGCAGTATTTT.

The rearrangement links TRBV7-6 to TRBJ1-1, with D possibly being TRBD1 (5 bases). Germline lookup yields CDR1 SGHVS and CDR2 FNYEAQ. CDR3 length: 14 amino acids. The V gene lost 4 bases and the J gene lost 4 bases, with 13 bases spanning the gap. CDR3 DNA sequence: TGTGCCAGCAGCTCGGGTCGCCAGGGCACTGAAGCTTTCTTT. Translating it yields CASSSGRQGTEAFF.

This clonotype has a handful of counts. The chain carries TRBV7-9 and TRBJ2-5; D is ambiguous. This CDR3 has 14 amino acids. V was shortened by 5 bases and J by 0 bases, with 10 bases between the two germline ends. Germline-derived CDR1 and CDR2 are SEHNR and FQNEAQ (reference sequence). CDR3 DNA: TGTGCCAGCAGCGAGCGACCGTACCAAGAGACCCAGTACTTC. It encodes CASSERPYQETQYF.

The gene calls are TRBV3-1 and TRBJ2-4, with unresolved D. Germline lookup yields CDR1 LGHDT and CDR2 YNNKEL (reference sequence). Trimming stripped 3 bases from V and 2 bases from J, with 17 bases between. The CDR3 spans 17 residues. The CDR3 spells CASSQRIVGISKNIQYF. Here the CDR3 DNA reads TGTGCCAGCAGCCAGAGAATAGTGGGAATTTCCAAAAACATTCAGTACTTC. The whole variable domain, remainder taken from reference TRBV3-1 and TRBJ2-4, is DTAVSQTPKYLVTQMGNDKSIKCEQNLGHDTMYWYKQDSKKFLKIMFSYNNKELIINETVPNRFSPKSPDKAHLNLHINSLELGDSAVYFCASSQRIVGISKNIQYFGAGTRLSVL.

The chain has TRBV7-8 and TRBJ2-7; D ambiguous. The CDR3 spans 16 residues. Germline-derived CDR1 and CDR2 are SGHVS and FQNEAQ. V was cut by 2 bases and J by 7 bases, with 21 bases left in between. CDR3 nucleotide sequence: TGTGCCAGCAGCTTACCCCGTAGCAGCTCCGCTGCGGAGCAGTACTTC. Residues: CASSLPRSSSAAEQYF.

This clonotype was recorded many times. The rearrangement links TRBV6-4 to TRBJ2-6; tentatively, D is TRBD1 or TRBD2 (5 bases each). The CDR3 runs to 15 residues. Trimming left V 2 bases short and J 0 bases short, with 5 bases between. The germline V gene has CDR1 MRHNA and CDR2 SNTAGT. The CDR3 DNA is TGTGCCAGCAGTGACGGGGGCTCTGGGGCCAACGTCCTGACTTTC. Translation gives CASSDGGSGANVLTF.

V usage is TRBV28 and J usage is TRBJ1-1; TRBD1 is a possible D gene (5 bases). The V gene's germline CDR1 is MDHEN and CDR2 SYDVKM. CDR3 size: 15 residues. V was clipped by 6 bases and J by 1 base, with 15 bases between them. CDR3 residues: CASRTLGHQNTEAFF. The DNA of the CDR3 is TGTGCCAGCAGAACATTAGGACACCAGAACACTGAAGCTTTCTTT. The full variable domain, rest sourced from reference TRBV28 and TRBJ1-1, is DVKVTQSSRYLVKRTGEKVFLECVQDMDHENMFWYRQDPGLGLRLIYFSYDVKMKEKGDIPEGYSVSREKKERFSLILESASTNQTSMYLCASRTLGHQNTEAFFGQGTRLTVV.

The chain combines TRBV27 with TRBJ1-3; TRBD1 matches at 7 bases. V shed 3 bases, J shed 4 bases, and the junction held 6 bases outside the gene matches. This CDR3 has 15 amino acids. CDR1 MNHEY and CDR2 SMNVEV come from the germline V gene (reference sequence). This CDR3 reads CASSFGTAKGNTIYF. Here the CDR3 DNA reads TGTGCCAGCAGTTTTGGGACAGCAAAGGGAAACACCATATATTTT.

This clonotype was seen a handful of times. The gene calls are TRBV5-6 and TRBJ2-5, with 7 bases aligning to TRBD2. The tail of the sequence fits TRBJ2-1 better, so the J call may be wrong. The CDR3 loop spans 15 amino acids. The germline CDR1 and CDR2 sequences are SGHDT and YYEEEE. The CDR3 region is CASSLGLSGADEQFF. In DNA form, the CDR3 reads TGTGCCAGCAGCCTGGGACTATCGGGAGCTGATGAGCAGTTCTTC.

On this clonotype: Compared with germline, one end of the junction differs, possibly owing to a read error. The rearrangement uses TRBV12-3 or TRBV12-4 and TRBJ1-4, with no clear D. This CDR3 has 14 residues. In DNA form, the CDR3 reads TGTGCCAGCGGCTCCGCGGGCCCCAATGAAAGACTGTTTTTT. This gives the protein CASGSAGPNERLFF.

The sample holds a few counts of this clonotype. The rearrangement links TRBV12-3 or TRBV12-4 to TRBJ1-1; D is undetermined. V gave up 3 bases and J gave up 2 bases, with 10 bases separating them. The CDR3 is made up of 14 amino acids. DNA of the CDR3: TGTGCCAGCAGTTTCTCGGGGTTTAACACTGAAGCTTTCTTT. It encodes CASSFSGFNTEAFF.

This clonotype was observed once. The chain recombines TRBV4-1 with TRBJ2-7; 7 positions agree with TRBD1. This CDR3 contains 15 residues. The germline V gene has CDR1 MGHRA and CDR2 YSYEKL. V lost 3 bases to trimming and J lost 0 bases; unmatched junction nucleotides: 5. The CDR3 loop reads CASSHHTGASYEQYF. The CDR3 DNA sequence: TGCGCCAGCAGCCACCACACAGGGGCCTCCTACGAGCAGTACTTC.

As concerns this clonotype: Germline is not matched at one junction end, which may reflect a read error. This rearrangement joins TRBV5-5 to TRBJ1-3; D is uncertain. The CDR3 consists of 13 residues. The germline CDR1 and CDR2 sequences are SGHKS and YYEKEE (reference sequence). CDR3 DNA: TGTGCCAACAGCTCCCTGACTGGAAACACCATATATTTT. It is translated as CANSSLTGNTIYF.

In the case of this clonotype: One junction end does not reproduce the germline sequence, and a read error may be involved. The chain has TRBV7-2 and TRBJ2-7; the match to TRBD2 covers 7 bases. Germline V CDR1 and CDR2: SGHTA, FQGNSA. The CDR3 consists of 13 residues. DNA of the CDR3: TGTGCCAGCAGCTTAGGGCCTAGCGGTCAGAGACACTTC. Its translation: CASSLGPSGQRHF.

There are a few counts of this clonotype. CDR3 nucleotide sequence: TGTGCCAGCAGTGACAGGTTGGATGTGGCAAACGAGCAGTACTTC. This gives the protein CASSDRLDVANEQYF. The V gene is TRBV11-2, the J gene TRBJ2-7, with TRBD1 as a possible D gene (6 bases). V gave up 6 bases and J gave up 5 bases, with 20 bases separating them. Germline CDR1 SGHAT, CDR2 FQNNGV. The CDR3 runs to 15 residues.

This clonotype has a handful of counts. The CDR3 does not close with the conserved phenylalanine or tryptophan, likely indicating a read error. The V gene is TRBV7-9, the J gene TRBJ1-1; D remains ambiguous. The CDR3 is 15 amino acids. V was pared by 1 base and J by 6 bases, with 15 bases between. Germline V gene data show CDR1 as SEHNR and CDR2 as FQNEAQ (reference sequence). In nucleotides, the CDR3 is TGTGCCAGCAGCTTAGAAGAGGGAGAAGGGCCTGAAGCTTTCCTT. Protein sequence: CASSLEEGEGPEAFL.

This clonotype was counted a few times. The V call is TRBV7-2, the J call TRBJ1-1; 10 nucleotides line up with TRBD1. The CDR3 extends over 16 amino acids. V dropped 0 bases and J dropped 4; count of bases not matched to a gene: 5. CDR1 and CDR2 from the germline V gene are SGHTA and FQGNSA. The CDR3, as DNA: TGTGCCAGCAGCTTAGCGGGACAGGGGTGGATCACTGAAGCTTTCTTT. Encoded protein: CASSLAGQGWITEAFF.

This chain uses TRBV5-1 with TRBJ2-1; D not resolved. CDR1 SGHRS and CDR2 YFSETQ come from the germline V gene. The V end was cut by 4 bases, the J end by 7 bases, with 6 bases between. This CDR3 region has 11 residues. The CDR3 reads CASSQWNEQFF. CDR3 nucleotide sequence: TGCGCCAGCAGCCAGTGGAATGAGCAGTTCTTC. The full variable domain, its missing parts supplied by reference TRBV5-1 and TRBJ2-1, is KAGVTQTPRYLIKTRGQQVTLSCSPISGHRSVSWYQQTPGQGLQFLFEYFSETQRNKGNFPGRFSGRQFSNSRSEMNVSTLELGDSALYLCASSQWNEQFFGPGTRLTVL.

The rearrangement uses TRBV7-2 and TRBJ2-5; 9 bases map to TRBD2. The end of the DNA aligns better with TRBJ2-1, so the J call may be wrong. Germline V lookup: CDR1 SGHTA, CDR2 FQGNSA. This CDR3 is built from 16 residues. The CDR3 loop reads CASSGSPSGAYNEQFF. The CDR3, as DNA: TGTGCCAGCAGCGGTTCGCCTAGCGGGGCTTACAATGAGCAGTTCTTC.

The chain recombines TRBV12-3 or TRBV12-4 with TRBJ2-3; D possibly corresponds to TRBD2 (5 bases). The CDR3 sequence is 12 residues long. Trimming took 6 bases from V and 8 from J, leaving 12 bases between them. The CDR3 sequence is CASRASSGTQYF. The CDR3 nucleotides are TGTGCCAGCAGGGCGTCCAGCGGTACGCAGTATTTT.